This T cell receptor beta chain was identified in a study of shared clonotypes between healthy human individuals. The germline gives CDR1 MNHEY, CDR2 SMNVEV (reference sequence). The CDR3 sequence is 13 residues long. V lost 6 bases, J lost 0 bases, and 8 bases lay in between. TCRdb's copy holds only in-frame clones and misses some; the assay was immunoSEQ multiplex PCR. Of 600,000 to 750,000 clones listed, around 70% were seen once; the top ten hold around 1.8%. The sample taken for sequencing was memory CD4+ T cells sorted from blood. The sample's subset: CD45RA-negative fraction. This chain links TRBV27 with TRBJ2-5; perhaps TRBD2 as D (5 bases). The receptor was derived from a woman aged 30 to 39 in good health. Here the CDR3 reads CASRKDYQETQYF. CDR3 sequence (DNA): TGTGCCAGCAGAAAGGACTACCAAGAGACCCAGTACTTC.